What follows are 32 T cell receptor beta chains derived from one specimen sequenced in a study of CD4+ T cells in melanoma. The table came from immunoSEQ multiplex PCR; TCRdb's copy has only in-frame clones and leaves some out. Here the sample spans about 50,000 clones, roughly nine tenths being singletons. Sample: peripheral blood. These TCRs come from a human donor with melanoma.

This sequence joins TRBV19 and TRBJ1-5; the D gene is possibly TRBD1 (5 bases). The CDR3 consists of 20 residues. The germline CDR1 and CDR2 sequences are LNHDA and SQIVND (reference sequence). Trimming took 8 bases from V and 0 from J, leaving 29 bases between them. CDR3 region: CASRHDPDIFGPYSNQPQHF. DNA of the CDR3: TGTGCCAGTCGCCATGACCCGGACATCTTTGGACCTTATAGCAATCAGCCCCAGCATTTT. Full variable domain (rest looked up from reference TRBV19 and TRBJ1-5): DGGITQSPKYLFRKEGQNVTLSCEQNLNHDAMYWYRQDPGQGLRLIYYSQIVNDFQKGDIAEGYSVSREKKESFPLTVTSAQKNPTAFYLCASRHDPDIFGPYSNQPQHFGDGTRLSIL.

This clone was observed once. This sequence joins TRBV5-6 and TRBJ2-5; D may match TRBD1 or TRBD2 (5 bases each). V was clipped by 5 bases and J by 5 bases, with 13 bases between them. Per germline, CDR1 SGHDT and CDR2 YYEEEE. This CDR3 has 13 residues. In DNA, the CDR3 is TGTGCCAGCAGTCGGGGACGATTGGAGACCCAGTACTTC. Protein sequence: CASSRGRLETQYF.

CDR3 loop: CAIGAQGYLNYGYTF. CDR3 bases: TGTGCCATCGGGGCACAGGGGTACCTAAACTATGGCTACACCTTC. This rearrangement joins TRBV10-3 to TRBJ1-2; 7 positions agree with TRBD1. The CDR3 sequence is 15 residues long. Losses at the gene ends were 8 bases for V and 2 bases for J; bases not matched to a gene: 11. Germline V gene sequence: CDR1 ENHRY, CDR2 SYGVKD.

V and J are TRBV19 and TRBJ1-2, with a weak D call TRBD1 (6 bases). The germline V and J ends were trimmed by 3 bases and 6 bases, with 14 bases remaining between them. This CDR3 comprises 14 residues. The germline V gene has CDR1 LNHDA and CDR2 SQIVND (reference sequence). The CDR3 DNA reads TGTGCCAGTAGTATTACCGGGACAACAGATGGCTACACCTTC. This gives the protein CASSITGTTDGYTF. Full variable domain (remainder filled in from reference TRBV19 and TRBJ1-2): DGGITQSPKYLFRKEGQNVTLSCEQNLNHDAMYWYRQDPGQGLRLIYYSQIVNDFQKGDIAEGYSVSREKKESFPLTVTSAQKNPTAFYLCASSITGTTDGYTFGSGTRLTVV.

This sequence joins TRBV27 and TRBJ2-1, with a weak D call TRBD2 (5 bases). The V gene's germline CDR1 is MNHEY and CDR2 SMNVEV (reference sequence). The CDR3 contains 11 residues. V was pared by 3 bases and J by 8 bases, with 5 bases between. Here the CDR3 reads CASSFGDEQFF. In DNA, the CDR3 is TGTGCCAGCAGTTTCGGGGATGAGCAGTTCTTC.

This sequence joins TRBV27 and TRBJ2-1; D unclear. The germline V and J ends were trimmed by 2 bases and 4 bases, with 12 bases remaining between them. The CDR3 is made up of 15 amino acids. CDR1 is MNHEY and CDR2 is SMNVEV in the germline V gene (reference sequence). CDR3: CASSLGVWGYNEQFF. The CDR3, as DNA: TGTGCCAGCAGTTTAGGTGTGTGGGGATACAATGAGCAGTTCTTC.

The sample holds a few counts of this clone. This chain connects TRBV7-2 to TRBJ2-2; 9 bases are a match to TRBD2. Germline trimming cut 1 base from V and 6 bases from J; bases unmatched to any gene: 0. Germline values: CDR1 SGHTA, CDR2 FQGNSA. The CDR3 extends over 14 amino acids. CDR3 amino acids: CASSLVAGAGELFF. In DNA form, the CDR3 reads TGTGCCAGCAGCTTAGTAGCGGGGGCCGGGGAGCTGTTTTTT.

J is TRBJ1-4 and V is TRBV18; D possibly corresponds to TRBD1 (5 bases). Germline assignment: CDR1 KGHSH and CDR2 LQKENI. The length of the CDR3 is 15 residues. Trimming pared 4 bases from V and 8 bases from J, leaving 17 bases between. For the CDR3, the DNA is TGTGCCAGCTCACTCTCAATTAGGGGAGAGGAAAAACTGTTTTTT. This encodes CASSLSIRGEEKLFF. Full variable domain (missing parts from reference TRBV18 and TRBJ1-4): NAGVMQNPRHLVRRRGQEARLRCSPMKGHSHVYWYRQLPEEGLKFMVYLQKENIIDESGMPKERFSAEFPKEGPSILRIQQVVRGDSAAYFCASSLSIRGEEKLFFGSGTQLSVL.

V is TRBV9 and J is TRBJ2-7; 7 bases match TRBD1. There are 14 residues in the CDR3. Germline lookup yields CDR1 SGDLS and CDR2 YYNGEE. J lost 3 bases, V lost 0 bases, and 3 bases had no gene match. The CDR3 reads CASSVASGGYEQYF. The DNA for the CDR3 is TGTGCCAGCAGCGTAGCGTCAGGGGGCTACGAGCAGTACTTC.

The CDR3 loop is CASSAKPWRGDTQYF. The CDR3 nucleotides are TGTGCCAGCAGCGCGAAGCCATGGCGGGGAGATACGCAGTATTTT. The V gene is TRBV11-3, the J gene TRBJ2-3, with a tentative D call TRBD2 (6 bases). Germline CDR1 is SGHNT and CDR2 is YENEEA. This CDR3 comprises 15 residues. V was pared by 5 bases and J by 5 bases, with 17 bases between.

The gene calls are TRBV6-5 and TRBJ2-1, with 7 positions matching TRBD1. Trimming took 1 base from V and 1 from J; bases not matched to a gene: 1. This CDR3 comprises 15 residues. CDR1 is MNHEY, CDR2 SVGAGI, per germline. CDR3 protein: CASSYWDSSYNEQFF. The DNA for the CDR3 is TGTGCCAGCAGTTACTGGGACAGTTCCTACAATGAGCAGTTCTTC.

This clone was observed once. This sequence joins TRBV5-4 and TRBJ2-1; D possibly uses TRBD1 or TRBD2 (5 bases each). Germline CDR1 and CDR2: SGHNT and YYREEE (reference sequence). The CDR3 sequence is 16 residues long. V was clipped by 3 bases and J by 0 bases, with 13 bases between them. CDR3 sequence: CASSWGFGDSYNEQFF. DNA of the CDR3: TGTGCCAGCAGCTGGGGGTTCGGGGACTCCTACAATGAGCAGTTCTTC.

The chain employs TRBV5-6 and TRBJ1-1; D call uncertain. V dropped 1 base and J dropped 0 bases, with 13 bases sitting between them. CDR1 is SGHDT and CDR2 is YYEEEE in the germline V gene. The CDR3 is 16 residues long. CDR3 nucleotide sequence: TGTGCCAGCAGCTTGTCTCGGACGGGCTTGAACACTGAAGCTTTCTTT. This encodes CASSLSRTGLNTEAFF. The entire variable domain, with the rest obtained from reference TRBV5-6 and TRBJ1-1, is as follows: DAGVTQSPTHLIKTRGQQVTLRCSPKSGHDTVSWYQQALGQGPQFIFQYYEEEERQRGNFPDRFSGHQFPNYSSELNVNALLLGDSALYLCASSLSRTGLNTEAFFGQGTRLTVV.

For the CDR3, the DNA is TGCGCCAGCAGTGACCCTACGCAGGTAGGCTACGAGCAGTACTTC. It yields the protein CASSDPTQVGYEQYF. J is TRBJ2-7 and V is TRBV10-2, with D unresolved. CDR1 is WSHSY and CDR2 is SAAADI in the germline V gene. Trimming cost V 3 bases and J 3 bases, with 15 bases left between them. The CDR3 is 15 amino acids.

This rearrangement joins TRBV19 to TRBJ1-1, with a tentative D call TRBD1 (5 bases). Germline loops: CDR1 LNHDA, CDR2 SQIVND (reference sequence). Trimming pared 1 base from V and 6 bases from J, leaving 15 bases between. This CDR3 contains 15 residues. As DNA, the CDR3 is TGTGCCAGTAGTATAGGGGGGAATGCGCGCGCTGAAGCTTTCTTT. Its protein is CASSIGGNARAEAFF.

This chain links TRBV10-3 with TRBJ2-7; D remains ambiguous. The V end was cut by 3 bases, the J end by 5 bases, with 20 bases between. Germline CDR1 reads ENHRY; CDR2 reads SYGVKD. The CDR3 contains 16 residues. CDR3: CAISDSRKLKPHEQYF. The DNA for the CDR3 is TGTGCCATCAGTGATTCGCGGAAATTAAAACCCCACGAGCAGTACTTC.

This clone was seen once. The rearrangement links TRBV7-8 to TRBJ1-2; the D is unclear. V lost 4 bases, J lost 4 bases, and 10 bases lay in between. Germline V gene sequence: CDR1 SGHVS, CDR2 FQNEAQ. CDR3 length equals 13 residues. In DNA, the CDR3 is TGTGCCAGCAGCTCGAGTGATATCTATGGCTACACCTTC. Its protein product is CASSSSDIYGYTF.

The V call is TRBV5-4, the J call TRBJ2-2; the D gene is possibly TRBD1 (6 bases). The V gene lost 0 bases and the J gene lost 4 bases, with 10 bases spanning the gap. In germline, CDR1 is SGHNT, CDR2 YYREEE (reference sequence). CDR3 length: 15 amino acids. The CDR3 reads CASSLGTVLTGELFF. The CDR3 coding sequence is TGTGCCAGCAGCTTGGGGACAGTTCTCACCGGGGAGCTGTTTTTT.

J is TRBJ2-2 and V is TRBV30; maybe TRBD1 (5 bases). V was pared by 4 bases and J by 5 bases, with 8 bases between. The CDR3 has 12 residues. The germline V gene has CDR1 GTSNPN and CDR2 SVGIG (reference sequence). The CDR3 sequence: CAWMGQTGELFF. The DNA of the CDR3 is TGTGCCTGGATGGGGCAGACCGGGGAGCTGTTTTTT. The variable domain in full, with the rest retrieved from reference TRBV30 and TRBJ2-2, is SQTIHQWPATLVQPVGSPLSLECTVEGTSNPNLYWYRQAAGRGLQLLFYSVGIGQISSEVPQNLSASRPQDRQFILSSKKLLLSDSGFYLCAWMGQTGELFFGEGSRLTVL.

The chain couples TRBV7-2 to TRBJ1-5; unclear D gene. V lost 5 bases and J lost 2, with 13 bases in between. The CDR3 has 15 amino acids. Per the germline V gene, CDR1 is SGHTA and CDR2 is FQGNSA. The CDR3 spells CASSLGGRGNQPQHF. The CDR3 nucleotides read TGTGCCAGCAGCCTCGGCGGGCGGGGCAATCAGCCCCAGCATTTT.

The V gene is TRBV10-2, the J gene TRBJ1-2; weak D call: TRBD1 (6 bases). V shed 7 bases and J shed 7 bases, with 13 bases lying between them. The CDR3 totals 12 residues. The germline CDR1 and CDR2 sequences are WSHSY and SAAADI. CDR3 residues: CASTEGTLGYTF. The CDR3 DNA is TGCGCCAGCACCGAAGGGACACTTGGCTACACCTTC.

The gene calls are TRBV4-1 and TRBJ2-7, with 9 bases fitting TRBD1. Germline loops: CDR1 MGHRA, CDR2 YSYEKL. Trimming cost V 0 bases and J 4 bases; bases outside gene matches: 4. The CDR3 is 15 amino acids. The CDR3 DNA reads as TGCGCCAGCAGCCAAGAGGACAGGGGAGGGTACGAGCAGTACTTC. It yields the protein CASSQEDRGGYEQYF.

The chain couples TRBV7-2 to TRBJ1-5; no reliable D call. Looked up from germline, CDR1 is SGHTA and CDR2 is FQGNSA. Trimming took 3 bases from V and 0 from J, leaving 9 bases between them. This CDR3 is 15 amino acids long. The CDR3 DNA reads as TGTGCCAGCAGCTTTTCGCAGAATAGCAATCAGCCCCAGCATTTT. It yields the protein CASSFSQNSNQPQHF.

The chain employs TRBV2 and TRBJ1-2, with unresolved D. The CDR3 spans 18 residues. The germline CDR1 and CDR2 sequences are SNHLY and FYNNEI. Trimming stripped 4 bases from V and 6 bases from J, with 27 bases between. CDR3 DNA: TGTGCCAGCAGTGTTTCCAGGACCCGCCCAGAGAAAGGCGATGGCTACACCTTC. Encoded protein: CASSVSRTRPEKGDGYTF.

J is TRBJ2-7 and V is TRBV27; 10 bases map to TRBD1. Unmatched junction bases numbered 3, after V lost 5 bases and J lost 2 bases. CDR3 length: 14 amino acids. The V gene's germline CDR1 is MNHEY and CDR2 SMNVEV (reference sequence). The CDR3 region has the DNA TGTGCCAGCAGTACCGGGACAGGGGCCTACGAGCAGTACTTC. This encodes CASSTGTGAYEQYF.

The chain recombines TRBV7-2 with TRBJ1-1; 12 bases agree with TRBD1. The CDR3 runs 14 residues. CDR1 SGHTA and CDR2 FQGNSA come from the germline V gene. The CDR3 coding sequence is TGTGCTTCCGGGACAGGGGGCGCGGTCACTGAAGCTTTCTTT. Protein: CASGTGGAVTEAFF.

This clone was picked up one time. The chain employs TRBV6-6 and TRBJ2-7; a possible D gene is TRBD2 (5 bases). The germline gives CDR1 MNHNY, CDR2 SVGAGI (reference sequence). Trimming left V 2 bases short and J 0 bases short, with 11 bases between. The CDR3 covers 15 residues. The CDR3 nucleotides read TGTGCCAGCAGTTACGTAGCGACGGTCTCCTACGAGCAGTACTTC. Its translation: CASSYVATVSYEQYF.

The rearrangement joins TRBV6-1 to TRBJ2-7, with 10 nucleotides matching TRBD1. This CDR3 region has 14 residues. CDR1 is MNHNS and CDR2 is SASEGT in the germline V gene. With V trimmed by 4 bases and J by 5 bases, 5 bases remained unmatched. DNA for the CDR3: TGTGCCAGCAGTGTAATAGGGACAGGGGACGAGCAGTACTTC. This codes for CASSVIGTGDEQYF.

J is TRBJ2-3 and V is TRBV5-8; the D gene is possibly TRBD1 (5 bases). This CDR3 has 17 residues. Germline values: CDR1 SGHTS, CDR2 YDEGEE. Trimming cost V 4 bases and J 3 bases, with 21 bases left between them. The CDR3 here is CASSPSTDSSGTDTQYF. CDR3 DNA: TGTGCCAGCAGCCCTTCGACCGACAGCTCTGGGACAGATACGCAGTATTTT.

The chain has TRBV11-1 and TRBJ2-1; D uncertain. Trimming left V 3 bases short and J 8 bases short, with 20 bases between. Germline CDR1 and CDR2: SGHAT and FQDESV (reference sequence). The CDR3 loop spans 16 amino acids. CDR3 DNA: TGTGCCAGCAGCTTCTCCCAGGTCCCCGGAAGCGATGAGCAGTTCTTC. Encoded protein: CASSFSQVPGSDEQFF.

The CDR3, as DNA: TGTGCCAGCAGACGGGGATCACCCACCGGGGAGCTGTTTTTT. It is translated as CASRRGSPTGELFF. The chain has TRBV27 and TRBJ2-2, with a tentative D call TRBD2 (5 bases). Germline assignment: CDR1 MNHEY and CDR2 SMNVEV (reference sequence). This CDR3 is 14 amino acids long. The V gene lost 6 bases and the J gene lost 4 bases, with 12 bases spanning the gap.

The V gene is TRBV7-5, the J gene TRBJ1-1. TRBV7-5 counts as a pseudogene. The CDR3 is 14 amino acids. This chain's CDR3 is CARSSSPGNTEAFF. The CDR3 DNA sequence: TGTGCCAGAAGCTCCTCCCCCGGGAACACTGAAGCTTTCTTT.